A single sample is the source of the 8 T cell receptor beta chains below, sequenced in a study of response to subunit inactivated influenza vaccine (dated by TCRdb to 2017 to 2018). Receptors were amplified or captured by RT-PCR. For sequencing, an Illumina HiSeq 2500 was employed. Through fastp at Q25 and MiXCR, TCRdb rebuilt clones from the public reads, retaining in-frame beta chains. Entries are consolidated by CDR3 protein sequence, retaining the most common genes and DNA. The sample profile shows about 500,000 distinct CDR3 sequences; about 17% of them were found once. The ten top clones hold approximately 3% of the sample. This material consisted of CD4+ T cells sorted from PBMCs, taken roughly 24 months after vaccination. The receptors were sampled from a man between 50 and 75 years old who received an inactivated influenza vaccine. Donor details come from another sample of the same person, matched by shared clones.

The gene calls are TRBV20-1 and TRBJ2-1; 9 bases agree with TRBD2. This CDR3 region has 15 residues. CDR1 and CDR2 (germline): DFQATT, SNEGSKA (reference sequence). Unmatched junction bases numbered 9, after V lost 3 bases and J lost 6 bases. The CDR3 is CSASGLARRGNEQFF. DNA for the CDR3: TGCAGTGCTAGCGGACTAGCGAGAAGGGGCAATGAGCAGTTCTTC.

V and J are TRBV7-9 and TRBJ1-6, with D perhaps TRBD1 (5 bases). The germline V gene has CDR1 SEHNR and CDR2 FQNEAQ (reference sequence). This CDR3 is 15 amino acids long. V gave up 1 base and J gave up 2 bases, with 6 bases separating them. For the CDR3, the DNA is TGTGCCAGCAGCTTAGGGGGCGCCTATAATTCACCCCTCCACTTT. Translated: CASSLGGAYNSPLHF.

This clonotype came up a few times. This rearrangement joins TRBV5-1 to TRBJ2-1; TRBD2 is a possible D gene (6 bases). The CDR3 has 16 residues. V gave up 5 bases and J gave up 0 bases, with 15 bases separating them. Germline lookup yields CDR1 SGHRS and CDR2 YFSETQ. CDR3 in amino acids: CASRPDGGSSYNEQFF. CDR3 sequence (DNA): TGCGCCAGCAGACCCGACGGGGGTAGCTCCTACAATGAGCAGTTCTTC.

The chain uses TRBV7-6 and TRBJ1-1; D remains unclear. CDR3 length equals 13 residues. Per germline, CDR1 SGHVS and CDR2 FNYEAQ. V was clipped by 6 bases and J by 1 base, with 9 bases between them. CDR3 nucleotides: TGTGCCAGCAGATCGAACAGGAACACTGAAGCTTTCTTT. Translating gives CASRSNRNTEAFF.

The V and J genes are TRBV10-3 and TRBJ2-7; D gene ambiguous. Per the germline V gene, CDR1 is ENHRY and CDR2 is SYGVKD. Between the trimmed V and J ends, which lost 2 bases and 1 base, there was a span of 9 bases. The CDR3 runs to 14 residues. The CDR3 DNA reads TGTGCCATCAGTGAGGCTAAGGGTTCCTACGAGCAGTACTTC. It translates to CAISEAKGSYEQYF.

This clonotype turned up a few times. This chain connects TRBV6-1 to TRBJ1-1; 8 bases are a match to TRBD1. The CDR3 consists of 15 residues. The V and J ends lost 10 bases and 5 bases, in that order; junction bases with no gene match: 15. CDR1 is MNHNS and CDR2 is SASEGT in the germline V gene. The CDR3 region is CATLMQGAPSTEAFF. Here the CDR3 DNA reads TGTGCCACCCTCATGCAGGGGGCTCCGAGTACTGAAGCTTTCTTT.

The V gene is TRBV20-1, the J gene TRBJ1-4; D gene unclear. Trimming removed 1 base from V and 7 bases from J, with 7 bases in between. The germline CDR1 and CDR2 sequences are DFQATT and SNEGSKA (reference sequence). The CDR3 runs 12 residues. The CDR3 coding sequence is TGCAGTGCTAGAGGGCTTTTTGAAAAACTGTTTTTT. This encodes CSARGLFEKLFF.

This clonotype was counted between two and nine times. The junction shows a germline mismatch at one end, possibly a read error. The V gene is TRBV20-1, the J gene TRBJ2-7; D possibly matches TRBD1 or TRBD2 (5 bases each). CDR1 is DFQATT and CDR2 is SNEGSKA in the germline V gene (reference sequence). The length of the CDR3 is 12 residues. CDR3 residues: CSGRGQGYEQYF. In DNA form, the CDR3 reads TGCAGTGGTAGAGGGCAGGGCTACGAGCAGTACTTC.